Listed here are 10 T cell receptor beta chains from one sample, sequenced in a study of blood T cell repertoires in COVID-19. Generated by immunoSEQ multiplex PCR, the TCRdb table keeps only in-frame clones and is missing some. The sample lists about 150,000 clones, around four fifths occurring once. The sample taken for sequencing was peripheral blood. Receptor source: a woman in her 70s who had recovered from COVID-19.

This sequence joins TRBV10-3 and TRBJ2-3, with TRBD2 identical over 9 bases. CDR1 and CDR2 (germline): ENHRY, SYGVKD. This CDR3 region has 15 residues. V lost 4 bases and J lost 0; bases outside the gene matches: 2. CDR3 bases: TGTGCCATCAGTGTCGCGGGGGGGAGCACAGATACGCAGTATTTT. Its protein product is CAISVAGGSTDTQYF.

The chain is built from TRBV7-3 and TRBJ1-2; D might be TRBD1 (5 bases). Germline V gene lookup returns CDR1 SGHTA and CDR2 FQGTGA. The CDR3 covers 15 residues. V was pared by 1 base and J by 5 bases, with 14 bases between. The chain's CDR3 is CASSLRAGGAYGYTF. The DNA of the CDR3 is TGTGCCAGCAGCTTAAGGGCAGGTGGGGCATATGGCTACACCTTC.

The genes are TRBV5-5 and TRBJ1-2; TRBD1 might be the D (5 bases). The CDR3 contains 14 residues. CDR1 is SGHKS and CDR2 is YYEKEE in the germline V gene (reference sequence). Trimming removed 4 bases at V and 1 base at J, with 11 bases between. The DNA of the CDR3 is TGTGCCAGCAGCCCGGGGGGTGGTAACTATGGCTACACCTTC. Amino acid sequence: CASSPGGGNYGYTF.

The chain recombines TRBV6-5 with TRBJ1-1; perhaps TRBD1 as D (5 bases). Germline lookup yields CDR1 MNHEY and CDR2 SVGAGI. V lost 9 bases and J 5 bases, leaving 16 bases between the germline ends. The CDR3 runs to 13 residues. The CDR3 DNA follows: TGTGCCAGTCCCGGATTTAGGGGAACTGAAGCTTTCTTT. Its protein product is CASPGFRGTEAFF.

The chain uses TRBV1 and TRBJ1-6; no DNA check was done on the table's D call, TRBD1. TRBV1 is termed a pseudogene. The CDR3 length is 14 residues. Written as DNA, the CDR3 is TGCACCAGCCGACAGGGGGCTCGGAATTCACCCCTCCACTTT. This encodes CTSRQGARNSPLHF.

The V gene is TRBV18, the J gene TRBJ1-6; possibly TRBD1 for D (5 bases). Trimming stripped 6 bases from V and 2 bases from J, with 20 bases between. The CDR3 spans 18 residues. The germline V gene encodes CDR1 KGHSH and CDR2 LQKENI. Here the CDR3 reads CASSQLLGARTYNSPLHF. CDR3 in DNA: TGTGCCAGCTCCCAATTGTTAGGGGCGCGGACCTATAATTCACCCCTCCACTTT. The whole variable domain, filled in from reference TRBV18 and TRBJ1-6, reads NAGVMQNPRHLVRRRGQEARLRCSPMKGHSHVYWYRQLPEEGLKFMVYLQKENIIDESGMPKERFSAEFPKEGPSILRIQQVVRGDSAAYFCASSQLLGARTYNSPLHFGNGTRLTVT.

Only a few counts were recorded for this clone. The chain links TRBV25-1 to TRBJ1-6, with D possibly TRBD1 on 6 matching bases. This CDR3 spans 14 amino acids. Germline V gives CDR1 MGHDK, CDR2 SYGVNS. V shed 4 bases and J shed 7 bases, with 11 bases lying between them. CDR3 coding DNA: TGTGCCAGCAGTGCCGGGGGGCTAAATTCACCCCTCCACTTT. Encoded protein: CASSAGGLNSPLHF. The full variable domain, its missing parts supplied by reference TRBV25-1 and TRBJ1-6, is EADIYQTPRYLVIGTGKKITLECSQTMGHDKMYWYQQDPGMELHLIHYSYGVNSTEKGDLSSESTVSRIRTEHFPLTLESARPSHTSQYLCASSAGGLNSPLHFGNGTRLTVT.

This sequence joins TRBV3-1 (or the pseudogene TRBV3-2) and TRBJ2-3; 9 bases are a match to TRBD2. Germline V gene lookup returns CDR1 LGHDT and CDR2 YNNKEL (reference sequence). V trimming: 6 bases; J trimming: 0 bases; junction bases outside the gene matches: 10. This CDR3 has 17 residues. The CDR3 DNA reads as TGTGCCAGCAGTCAGAGAGCGGGAGGTCAGAGCACAGATACGCAGTATTTT. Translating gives CASSQRAGGQSTDTQYF.

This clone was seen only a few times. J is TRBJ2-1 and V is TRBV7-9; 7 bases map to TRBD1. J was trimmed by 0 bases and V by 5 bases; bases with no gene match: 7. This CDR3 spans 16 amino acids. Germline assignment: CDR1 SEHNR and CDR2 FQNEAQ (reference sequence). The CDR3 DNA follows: TGTGCCAGCAGCCCGGGGACAGCCCACTCCTACAATGAGCAGTTCTTC. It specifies CASSPGTAHSYNEQFF.

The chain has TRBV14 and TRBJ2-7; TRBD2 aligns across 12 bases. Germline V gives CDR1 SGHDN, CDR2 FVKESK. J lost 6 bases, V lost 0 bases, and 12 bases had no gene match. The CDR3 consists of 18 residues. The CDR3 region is CASSQDSRTSGRMGEQYF. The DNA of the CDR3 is TGTGCCAGCAGCCAAGACTCCCGAACTAGCGGGAGGATGGGCGAGCAGTACTTC.